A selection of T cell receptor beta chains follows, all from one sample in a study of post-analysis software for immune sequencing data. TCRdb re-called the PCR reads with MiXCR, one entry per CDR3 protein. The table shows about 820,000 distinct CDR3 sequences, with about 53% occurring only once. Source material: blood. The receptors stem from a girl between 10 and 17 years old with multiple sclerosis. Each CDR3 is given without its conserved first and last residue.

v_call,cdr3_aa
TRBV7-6,ASSNQGIRNEQF
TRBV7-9,ASSLAGASGWYYEQY
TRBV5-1,ASSSPGGFNEQF
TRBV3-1,ASSQDSEGAAKNIQY
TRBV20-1,SARGQPDQPQH
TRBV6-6,ASTLGGTLAFFYGYT
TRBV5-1,ASSLEGWAPTDTQY
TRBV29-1,SADPGGETQY
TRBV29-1,SVEGQGGWEQY
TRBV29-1,SVGQGGQPQH
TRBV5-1,ASSLLGRNEQF
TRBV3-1,ASSQSRPHEQF
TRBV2,ASRSSGGEGYT
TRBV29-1,SVRRRVEDYEQY
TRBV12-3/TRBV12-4,ASSPREYNEQY
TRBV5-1,ASGTGNFYNEQF
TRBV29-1,SVVVRQTSSGANVLT
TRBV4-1,ASSQDPGGYQPQH
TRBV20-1,SADRRGVAPSGEQY
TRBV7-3,ASRVSGSSYNEQF
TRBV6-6,ASSYPGATGELF
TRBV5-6,ASSLMTTSGGAREQF
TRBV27,ASSLYYRQSYEQD
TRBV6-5,ASSPDSIPAGQY
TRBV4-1,ASSQEGLGGNEQY
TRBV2,ASSEGWREETQY
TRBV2,ASFASTGTDTQY
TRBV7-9,ASATGRENQPQH
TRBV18,ASSPLCGGEVTYEQY
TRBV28,ASSPAASYGYT
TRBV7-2,ASTKAVQTNYGYT
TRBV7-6,ASSLEGTPGTQY
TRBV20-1,SARDMKGLGQPQH
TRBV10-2,ASSELAGATAKNIQY